The T cell receptor (beta chain) under discussion was sequenced for a study of beta chain features in type 1 diabetes. Study-level information: Cell yields, gender and age were comparable in patients and healthy donors.

Isolated RNA was reverse transcribed in full, so expressed TCRB transcripts were sequenced. It was found that naive, central memory and regulatory T cell samples averaged roughly 3.6 million reads. TCRdb keeps only in-frame clones here, not all; method: immunoSEQ multiplex PCR. The data hold hundreds of thousands of clones, with 9.3% observed a single time. This clone has only a few counts. Its antigen is unidentified. The V segment lost 5 bases and the J segment 5 bases; nucleotides outside the gene matches: 9. The CDR3 loop spans 17 amino acids. In germline, CDR1 is SGHAT, CDR2 FQNNGV. Markers CD45RO/CCR7/CD25/CD127/CD95/CD27 served to sort CD4+ naive, central memory, regulatory and stem cell-like memory cells. Regarding the study as a whole: Although PCR might favor shorter templates, it would do so equally in patients and controls. Type 1 diabetes patients had TCRB CDR3s that were shorter (moderately but significantly so) in all four CD4+ subsets.

The chain recombines TRBV11-2 with TRBJ2-3; 14 bases agree with TRBD2. The sequence derives from a man aged 25-45 years with type 1 diabetes. Sequenced: central memory CD4+ T cells from blood. The CDR3 nucleotides are TGTGCCAGCAGCGCCCGACTAGCGGGGGGGCCTGGAGATACGCAGTATTTT. Translation gives CASSARLAGGPGDTQYF.